The 21 T cell receptor beta chains below were found in one sample sequenced in a study of blood T cell repertoires in COVID-19. Sequencing was performed with immunoSEQ multiplex PCR; in TCRdb, only in-frame clones are kept and a portion is missing. The table has 200,000 to 300,000 clones, approximately 91% seen once. Input material: peripheral blood. Receptors originate from a man under 40 with COVID-19, enrolled during active disease.

This clone came up once. J is TRBJ2-5 and V is TRBV6-6, with a weak D call TRBD2 (6 bases). CDR1 and CDR2 from the germline V gene are MNHNY and SVGAGI (reference sequence). The CDR3 contains 16 residues. V lost 0 bases to trimming and J lost 2 bases, with 13 bases between them. The CDR3 sequence: CASSYSGRGIQETQYF. DNA of the CDR3: TGTGCCAGCAGTTACTCGGGACGCGGGATTCAAGAGACCCAGTACTTC.

This chain joins TRBV7-9 and TRBJ1-1, with a possible D match to TRBD1 (5 bases). Germline V gene sequence: CDR1 SEHNR, CDR2 FQNEAQ (reference sequence). The CDR3 has 16 residues. The V end lost 0 bases, the J end lost 0 bases, and 11 bases lay between the germline ends. CDR3 DNA: TGTGCCAGCAGCTTAGCTGGGACTCCCATGAACACTGAAGCTTTCTTT. Protein sequence: CASSLAGTPMNTEAFF.

This clone was counted only a few times. This CDR3 is CASSREGFSGNTIYF. CDR3 DNA: TGTGCCAGCAGCCGGGAAGGCTTCTCTGGAAACACCATATATTTT. The rearrangement joins TRBV7-2 to TRBJ1-3; D unresolved. Germline CDR1 is SGHTA and CDR2 is FQGNSA. The CDR3 sequence is 15 residues long. Trimming shortened V by 5 bases and J by 0 bases, and 11 bases separated the two germline ends.

The V call is TRBV19, the J call TRBJ2-2, with 11 bases matching TRBD1. This CDR3 contains 17 residues. Germline CDR1 and CDR2: LNHDA and SQIVND (reference sequence). V lost 3 bases and J lost 4; bases outside the gene matches: 7. The CDR3 coding sequence is TGTGCCAGTAGTATCAGGACAGGGGGCTCAGGCACCGGGGAGCTGTTTTTT. Its protein is CASSIRTGGSGTGELFF. The whole variable domain, filled in from reference TRBV19 and TRBJ2-2, reads DGGITQSPKYLFRKEGQNVTLSCEQNLNHDAMYWYRQDPGQGLRLIYYSQIVNDFQKGDIAEGYSVSREKKESFPLTVTSAQKNPTAFYLCASSIRTGGSGTGELFFGEGSRLTVL.

The J gene is TRBJ1-5, the V gene TRBV6-5; 7 bases are shared with TRBD1. The germline V gene has CDR1 MNHEY and CDR2 SVGAGI. The CDR3 has 14 residues. J was trimmed by 5 bases and V by 2 bases; bases with no gene match: 3. As DNA, the CDR3 is TGTGCCAGCAGTTACGACAGGGTCGATCAGCCCCAGCATTTT. Amino acids: CASSYDRVDQPQHF.

The J gene is TRBJ2-5, the V gene TRBV7-6, with 7 bases matching TRBD1. There are 17 residues in the CDR3. The V segment lost 2 bases and the J segment 1 base; nucleotides outside the gene matches: 10. Germline CDR1 and CDR2: SGHVS and FNYEAQ. CDR3 DNA sequence: TGTGCCAGCAGCTTAAGCCGAGGGACAGATACCCAAGAGACCCAGTACTTC. Its protein is CASSLSRGTDTQETQYF.

The chain uses TRBV5-1 and TRBJ2-7, with D maybe TRBD1 (5 bases). CDR3 length: 12 residues. The germline gives CDR1 SGHRS, CDR2 YFSETQ. V was clipped by 4 bases and J by 9 bases, with 14 bases between them. The CDR3 DNA sequence: TGCGCCAGCAGCATCGACAGTTTTGTGCAGTACTTC. Protein product: CASSIDSFVQYF.

The chain links TRBV4-1 to TRBJ1-5; 7 bases fit TRBD1. The germline V gene has CDR1 MGHRA and CDR2 YSYEKL. The CDR3 is 15 amino acids. V trimming: 5 bases; J trimming: 3 bases; junction bases outside the gene matches: 7. CDR3 residues: CASSIGGQYNQPQHF. The DNA for the CDR3 is TGCGCCAGCAGCATTGGGGGACAGTACAATCAGCCCCAGCATTTT.

The V call is TRBV21-1, the J call TRBJ2-7; the tabulated D call, TRBD2, remains unverified against the DNA. TRBV21-1 is an annotated pseudogene. The CDR3 extends over 16 amino acids. CDR3 sequence reads: CASSKGRLEGGYEQYF. The CDR3 region has the DNA TGTGCCAGCAGCAAAGGCAGGTTGGAGGGTGGCTACGAGCAGTACTTC.

This rearrangement joins TRBV12-3 or TRBV12-4 to TRBJ2-1, with TRBD1 as a possible D gene (5 bases). The CDR3 has 13 residues. Trimming removed 8 bases from V and 1 base from J, with 9 bases in between. This chain's CDR3 is CASSRGSYNEQFF. The CDR3, as DNA: TGTGCCAGCTCAAGGGGATCCTACAATGAGCAGTTCTTC.

This chain connects TRBV5-1 to TRBJ2-6; tentatively, D is TRBD1 (5 bases). The length of the CDR3 is 17 residues. The germline V and J ends were trimmed by 5 bases and 0 bases, with 15 bases remaining between them. The V gene's germline CDR1 is SGHRS and CDR2 YFSETQ. CDR3: CASRSRTLSSGANVLTF. Written as DNA, the CDR3 is TGCGCCAGCAGATCCCGGACACTGAGCTCTGGGGCCAACGTCCTGACTTTC.

The chain has TRBV7-6 and TRBJ2-3, with 9 bases identical to TRBD1. Per the germline V gene, CDR1 is SGHVS and CDR2 is FNYEAQ. The CDR3 loop spans 15 amino acids. Trimming removed 0 bases from V and 5 bases from J; junction bases left unmatched: 3. The CDR3 sequence: CASSLAEDRGDTQYF. The CDR3 DNA reads as TGTGCCAGCAGCTTAGCTGAGGACAGGGGAGATACGCAGTATTTT.

V gene TRBV3-1 (or the pseudogene TRBV3-2) combines with J gene TRBJ1-4, with unresolved D. V was pared by 3 bases and J by 6 bases, with 14 bases between. The CDR3 runs to 15 residues. Germline V gene lookup returns CDR1 LGHDT and CDR2 YNNKEL (reference sequence). CDR3 DNA: TGTGCCAGCAGCCAGCAGACTGGTACGGATGAAAAACTGTTTTTT. This codes for CASSQQTGTDEKLFF.

This sequence joins TRBV7-3 and TRBJ2-1, with 8 nucleotides matching TRBD1. This CDR3 spans 15 amino acids. V lost 5 bases and J lost 7; bases outside the gene matches: 10. Looked up from germline, CDR1 is SGHTA and CDR2 is FQGTGA. The CDR3 sequence: CASSVRSGGWNEQFF. CDR3 coding DNA: TGTGCCAGCAGCGTGAGGTCAGGGGGCTGGAATGAGCAGTTCTTC.

This clone was seen a few times. The sample carries other DNA sequences with the same CDR3. The chain uses TRBV3-1 (or the pseudogene TRBV3-2) and TRBJ2-5; TRBD2 aligns across 8 bases. After removal of 1 base from V and 5 bases from J, the junction contained 15 bases not matched to a gene. Germline loops: CDR1 LGHDT, CDR2 YNNKEL (reference sequence). The CDR3 has 18 residues. The CDR3 region is CASSQGGLAGGRLETQYF. In nucleotides, the CDR3 is TGTGCCAGCAGCCAAGGGGGTTTGGCGGGGGGCCGGTTGGAGACCCAGTACTTC.

The chain employs TRBV3-1 (or the pseudogene TRBV3-2) and TRBJ2-5; the match to TRBD2 covers 7 bases. CDR1 and CDR2 (germline): LGHDT, YNNKEL (reference sequence). This CDR3 is built from 16 residues. Losses at the gene ends were 1 base for V and 2 bases for J; bases not matched to a gene: 7. CDR3 region: CASSQAGRVVQETQYF. The CDR3 coding sequence is TGTGCCAGCAGCCAAGCGGGGAGGGTGGTTCAAGAGACCCAGTACTTC.

The rearrangement links TRBV3-1 (or the pseudogene TRBV3-2) to TRBJ2-1, with D possibly TRBD1 on 5 matching bases. In germline, CDR1 is LGHDT, CDR2 YNNKEL (reference sequence). This CDR3 region has 14 residues. Deletions cut 6 bases from V and 4 bases from J, with 13 bases between. The CDR3 DNA follows: TGTGCCAGCAGACCCTTGGGGCTTTACAATGAGCAGTTCTTC. Protein sequence: CASRPLGLYNEQFF.

J is TRBJ2-1 and V is TRBV7-3; 10 bases agree with TRBD2. Germline trimming cut 8 bases from V and 6 bases from J; bases unmatched to any gene: 10. CDR3 size: 15 residues. Germline V gives CDR1 SGHTA, CDR2 FQGTGA. The CDR3 loop is CASASTLAGVNEQFF. The CDR3 nucleotides read TGTGCCAGCGCTTCGACCCTAGCGGGGGTCAATGAGCAGTTCTTC.

V is TRBV3-1 (or the pseudogene TRBV3-2) and J is TRBJ2-1, with D perhaps matching TRBD2 (6 bases). Germline assignment: CDR1 LGHDT and CDR2 YNNKEL (reference sequence). V lost 3 bases and J lost 1, with 10 bases in between. The length of the CDR3 is 15 residues. CDR3 amino acids: CASSHASDSYNEQFF. Here the CDR3 DNA reads TGTGCCAGCAGCCACGCTAGCGATTCCTACAATGAGCAGTTCTTC.

Comments on this clone: The same CDR3 arises from other DNA sequences in this sample as well. CDR3 bases: TGTGCCAGCAGCTTAGGGGGCGGGAGATACAATGAGCAGTTCTTC. Amino acid sequence: CASSLGGGRYNEQFF. V gene TRBV11-3 combines with J gene TRBJ2-1; 7 positions match TRBD2. Germline V gene lookup returns CDR1 SGHNT and CDR2 YENEEA. V dropped 1 base and J dropped 4; count of bases not matched to a gene: 4. The CDR3 sequence is 15 residues long.

The rearrangement uses TRBV6-4 and TRBJ1-6, with 7 bases lining up with TRBD1. CDR1 is MRHNA and CDR2 is SNTAGT in the germline V gene. V lost 2 bases, J lost 5 bases, and 21 bases stayed unmatched. CDR3 size: 21 residues. CDR3 in DNA: TGTGCCAGCAGTGACCCCCACGAAGACATACCTCAGACAGGGAATAATTCACCCCTCCACTTT. Encoded protein: CASSDPHEDIPQTGNNSPLHF.